This entry describes one T cell receptor beta chain. Its antigen is still unknown. This sample stems from a study of T cell responses to AZD1222 COVID-19 vaccine. General study findings and limits: Nearly half of spike-specific TCRs reportedly go after variant regions that carry no mutations. White British people made up most donors, females outnumbered males, and clonal diversity was possibly underestimated. Recipients of two AZD1222 doses showed rising Spike-specific TCR breadth and depth. Vaccine-associated CD4 TCRs ranged over spike, dominating at 160-218 and 743-854.

Germline V lookup: CDR1 MGHRA, CDR2 YSYEKL. With 4 bases clipped from V and 2 bases from J, the junction kept 17 bases outside the gene matches. The CDR3 runs to 19 residues. Here immunoSEQ multiplex PCR was the method, and the copy in TCRdb shows in-frame clones only, minus some. This table holds 150,000 to 200,000 clones, around 88% found once. The chain links TRBV4-1 to TRBJ2-1; 7 bases fit TRBD1. Sequencing was performed on peripheral blood, taken on day 0 of AZD1222 vaccination. The TCR sequence derives from an adult in good health. CDR3: CASSLEGARGSSTYNEQFF. CDR3 DNA sequence: TGCGCCAGCAGCCTAGAGGGGGCCAGGGGAAGTTCTACCTACAATGAGCAGTTCTTC.